Shown below are 15 T cell receptor beta chains from a single sample sequenced in a study of CD8+CD57+ T cells in acquired aplastic anemia (dated by TCRdb to the late 2010s). This sample was sequenced with an Illumina HiSeq 2000. Genomic DNA served as template for TCR beta VDJ combination and CDR3 sequence profiling. TCRdb reworked the public reads: Q25 trimming with fastp, MiXCR clone assembly, productive beta chains retained. For every CDR3 protein sequence, its rows merge into one entry that carries the most common genes and DNA. In all, the sample holds approximately 380,000 distinct CDR3 sequences, and 55% to 70% of those were seen once. The ten most abundant clones make up 3.5% to 4.5% of the sample. Sequenced input: sorted CD4+, CD8+, or CD8+CD57+ T cells (not recorded which) from PBMCs. The receptor source for this set is a human donor in good health, serving as a control.

The V and J genes are TRBV6-2 or TRBV6-3 and TRBJ1-1; D may be TRBD1 (5 bases). Germline V lookup: CDR1 MNHEY, CDR2 SVGEGT. CDR3 size: 12 residues. The V and J ends lost 10 bases and 0 bases respectively, with 9 bases between them. The CDR3 nucleotides are TGTGCCACCCGACAGATGAACACTGAAGCTTTCTTT. Translation: CATRQMNTEAFF.

Worth noting for this clonotype: Relative to the germline gene, one junction end is altered; a read error may explain this. The V call is TRBV5-1, the J call TRBJ2-7, with TRBD1 as a possible D gene (6 bases). Per germline, CDR1 SGHRS and CDR2 YFSETQ. The CDR3 contains 15 residues. The CDR3 DNA sequence: TGTGCCAGCAGCAGAGAACCGACAGGACCCTACGAGCAGTACTTC. Encoded protein: CASSREPTGPYEQYF. Complete variable domain (other parts from reference TRBV5-1 and TRBJ2-7): KAGVTQTPRYLIKTRGQQVTLSCSPISGHRSVSWYQQTPGQGLQFLFEYFSETQRNKGNFPGRFSGRQFSNSRSEMNVSTLELGDSALYLCASSREPTGPYEQYFGPGTRLTVT.

The V and J genes are TRBV7-2 and TRBJ2-6; TRBD1 or TRBD2 may be the D gene (5 bases each). Germline CDR1 reads SGHTA; CDR2 reads FQGNSA. The CDR3 has 15 amino acids. Trimming took off 5 bases at V and 18 bases at J, with 26 bases between the two ends. The CDR3 loop is CASSLRGESNNEQTF. As DNA, the CDR3 is TGTGCCAGCAGCCTGAGAGGGGAATCGAACAATGAGCAGACTTTC.

This clonotype appeared a single time. The chain carries TRBV7-2 and TRBJ1-6; unclear D gene. CDR1 is SGHTA, CDR2 FQGNSA, per germline. This CDR3 has 15 amino acids. The germline V and J ends were trimmed by 5 bases and 7 bases, with 15 bases remaining between them. The CDR3 sequence: CASSHRFDKNSPLHF. In nucleotides, the CDR3 is TGTGCCAGCAGCCACAGATTTGACAAGAATTCACCCCTCCACTTT.

Points on this clonotype: An end of the junction does not agree with germline; a read error may underlie this. The chain has TRBV2 and TRBJ1-5; D not resolved. The CDR3 is made up of 13 amino acids. Per germline, CDR1 SNHLY and CDR2 FYNNEI. The CDR3 region has the DNA TGTGCCAGCAGCACACAACAGAATCTGCCCCAGCATTTT. Translation: CASSTQQNLPQHF.

The chain recombines TRBV20-1 with TRBJ2-5; the match to TRBD1 covers 8 bases. Trimming cost V 1 base and J 5 bases; bases outside gene matches: 9. The CDR3 sequence is 15 residues long. Germline values: CDR1 DFQATT, CDR2 SNEGSKA (reference sequence). CDR3 region: CSARGGQGSGETQYF. CDR3 DNA sequence: TGCAGTGCTAGAGGAGGACAGGGATCGGGGGAGACCCAGTACTTC.

The chain is built from TRBV15 and TRBJ2-7; 7 bases agree with TRBD1. Germline V CDR1 and CDR2: LNHNV, YYDKDF (reference sequence). The CDR3 is 14 residues long. V lost 3 bases, J lost 5 bases, and 7 bases stayed unmatched. The chain's CDR3 is CATSSAGGTDEQYF. The CDR3 DNA is TGTGCCACCAGCAGCGCAGGGGGTACTGACGAGCAGTACTTC.

This clonotype was found many times. The chain combines TRBV9 with TRBJ1-2; tentatively, D is TRBD1 (5 bases). The CDR3 loop spans 14 amino acids. From germline, CDR1 is SGDLS and CDR2 YYNGEE. Trimming pared 7 bases from V and 1 base from J, leaving 14 bases between. The CDR3 DNA follows: TGTGCCAGCGGACGGGCAGGGCTTAACTATGGCTACACCTTC. Encoded protein: CASGRAGLNYGYTF.

This clonotype showed up just a few times. The CDR3 nucleotides are TGTGCCTGGAGTCGGCGGACAGGACCTAGCACAGATACGCAGTATTTT. It specifies CAWSRRTGPSTDTQYF. J is TRBJ2-3 and V is TRBV30, with TRBD1 identical over 7 bases. The CDR3 spans 16 residues. CDR1 is GTSNPN and CDR2 is SVGIG in the germline V gene (reference sequence). The V segment lost 2 bases and the J segment 0 bases; nucleotides outside the gene matches: 8.

Concerning this clonotype itself: One end of the junction fails to match germline, which may point to a read error. The V call is TRBV7-9, the J call TRBJ1-3; no definite D call. Germline values: CDR1 SEHNR, CDR2 FQNEAQ (reference sequence). The CDR3 is 13 amino acids. DNA of the CDR3: TGTGCCAGCAGCTTGGTTCCCGGGCACAACCTATATTTC. The encoded protein is CASSLVPGHNLYF.

The chain carries TRBV7-2 and TRBJ1-1, with 8 bases fitting TRBD1. CDR3 length equals 14 residues. Germline loops: CDR1 SGHTA, CDR2 FQGNSA. The J segment lost 3 bases and the V segment lost 4 bases, leaving 4 bases of the junction unmatched. The DNA of the CDR3 is TGTGCCAGCAGCTCCTCGACAGGGGACACTGAAGCTTTCTTT. Translating it yields CASSSSTGDTEAFF. The variable domain in full, with the rest retrieved from reference TRBV7-2 and TRBJ1-1, is GAGVSQSPSNKVTEKGKDVELRCDPISGHTALYWYRQSLGQGLEFLIYFQGNSAPDKSGLPSDRFSAERTGGSVSTLTIQRTQQEDSAVYLCASSSSTGDTEAFFGQGTRLTVV.

This clonotype has just one count. This chain links TRBV7-2 with TRBJ1-5, with TRBD1 matching over 7 bases. Germline V CDR1 and CDR2: SGHTA, FQGNSA. Trimming at V came to 6 bases and at J to 16 bases, leaving 21 bases not matched to a gene. CDR3 size: 15 residues. Here the CDR3 reads CASRQGLLYEQYFHF. The CDR3, as DNA: TGTGCCAGCAGACAGGGGTTACTCTACGAGCAGTACTTCCATTTT.

This clonotype has ten or more counts. The genes are TRBV6-6 and TRBJ1-1, with a possible D match to TRBD1 (5 bases). Looked up from germline, CDR1 is MNHNY and CDR2 is SVGAGI (reference sequence). This CDR3 region has 17 residues. V lost 6 bases, J lost 0 bases, and 20 bases lay in between. The CDR3 DNA reads as TGTGCCAGCAGCCGAGTGAAAATGGGACCTCTGAACACTGAAGCTTTCTTT. Translated: CASSRVKMGPLNTEAFF.

CDR3 bases: TGTGCCAGCAGCGTTGATGTCGACGGCCAGTACTTC. This gives the protein CASSVDVDGQYF. This chain uses TRBV11-3 with TRBJ2-7; D gene unclear. Trimming pared 5 bases from V and 10 bases from J, leaving 15 bases between. The CDR3 extends over 12 amino acids. Germline loops: CDR1 SGHNT, CDR2 YENEEA.

A remark on this clonotype: The CDR3 carries no conserved terminal phenylalanine or tryptophan, so it likely arises from a read error. Because the CDR3's place on the DNA is in doubt, the DNA is left out and the CDR3 is given as listed by TCRdb. CDR3: CAIGRGDNENLIY. This rearrangement joins TRBV10-3 to TRBJ1-4. The germline V gene encodes CDR1 ENHRY and CDR2 SYGVKD. The CDR3 numbers 13 amino acids, ends counted.